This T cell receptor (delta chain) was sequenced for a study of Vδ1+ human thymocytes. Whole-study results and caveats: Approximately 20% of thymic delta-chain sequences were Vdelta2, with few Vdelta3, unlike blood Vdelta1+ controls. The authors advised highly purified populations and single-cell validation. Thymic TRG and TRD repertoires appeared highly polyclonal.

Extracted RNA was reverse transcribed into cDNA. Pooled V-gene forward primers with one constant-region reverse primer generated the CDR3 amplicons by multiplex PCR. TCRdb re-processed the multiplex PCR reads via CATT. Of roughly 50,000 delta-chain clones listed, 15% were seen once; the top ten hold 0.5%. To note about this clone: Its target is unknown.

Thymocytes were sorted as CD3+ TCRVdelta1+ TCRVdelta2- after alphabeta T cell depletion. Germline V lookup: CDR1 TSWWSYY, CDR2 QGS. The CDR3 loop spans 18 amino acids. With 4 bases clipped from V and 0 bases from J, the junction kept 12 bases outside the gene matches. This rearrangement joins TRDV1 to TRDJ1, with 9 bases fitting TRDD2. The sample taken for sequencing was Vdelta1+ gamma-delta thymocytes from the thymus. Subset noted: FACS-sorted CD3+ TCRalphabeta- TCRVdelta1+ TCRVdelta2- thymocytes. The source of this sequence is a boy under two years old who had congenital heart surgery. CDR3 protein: CALGAPSYPTGHTDKLIF. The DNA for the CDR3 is TGTGCTCTTGGGGCACCTTCCTACCCAACTGGGCACACCGATAAACTCATCTTT.